These 15 T cell receptor beta chains originate from one sample sequenced in a study of technical replicates of blood from several donors. TCRdb's copy holds only in-frame clones and misses some; the assay was immunoSEQ multiplex PCR. The sample records about 62,000 clones, roughly 86% being singletons. What was sequenced was PBMCs. The receptors were gathered from a human donor in good health. Some clones in this sample may be carry-over from other donors' samples.

V is TRBV18 and J is TRBJ2-7; tentatively, D is TRBD1 (5 bases). Germline CDR1 and CDR2: KGHSH and LQKENI. With 3 bases removed from V and 4 bases from J, the gap between germline ends came to 7 bases. This CDR3 comprises 12 residues. The chain's CDR3 is CASSPRDYEQYF. CDR3 nucleotide sequence: TGTGCCAGCTCACCCAGGGATTACGAGCAGTACTTC.

This chain joins TRBV6-1 and TRBJ1-2; 8 positions agree with TRBD1. The J segment lost 7 bases and the V segment lost 2 bases, leaving 6 bases of the junction unmatched. This CDR3 comprises 14 residues. CDR1 is MNHNS, CDR2 SASEGT, per germline. This chain's CDR3 is CASSETQGAGGYTF. The CDR3 nucleotides are TGTGCCAGCAGTGAAACCCAGGGGGCTGGTGGCTACACCTTC.

In its sample, this clone was seen a few times. The chain employs TRBV20-1 and TRBJ1-1; a weak D match, TRBD1 (5 bases). The V gene lost 5 bases and the J gene lost 11 bases, with 15 bases spanning the gap. Germline V CDR1 and CDR2: DFQATT, SNEGSKA (reference sequence). The CDR3 has 11 residues. As DNA, the CDR3 is TGCAGTGCTGGCCCCGGGACTATCGCTTTCTTT. Its translation is CSAGPGTIAFF.

This rearrangement joins TRBV6-5 to TRBJ2-1, with TRBD1 identical over 9 bases. The germline gives CDR1 MNHEY, CDR2 SVGAGI. Trimming cost V 5 bases and J 3 bases; bases outside gene matches: 2. This CDR3 is built from 14 residues. The CDR3 nucleotides read TGTGCCAGCAGTGACAGGGGGAACTACAATGAGCAGTTCTTC. It codes for CASSDRGNYNEQFF.

This chain connects TRBV5-1 to TRBJ2-2, with 9 bases matching TRBD1. There are 16 residues in the CDR3. The V segment lost 0 bases and the J segment 6 bases; nucleotides outside the gene matches: 6. Germline CDR1 reads SGHRS; CDR2 reads YFSETQ. CDR3 coding DNA: TGCGCCAGCAGCTTGGTAGGACAGGGGATTCCCGGGGAGCTGTTTTTT. This codes for CASSLVGQGIPGELFF. The variable domain in full, with the rest retrieved from reference TRBV5-1 and TRBJ2-2, is KAGVTQTPRYLIKTRGQQVTLSCSPISGHRSVSWYQQTPGQGLQFLFEYFSETQRNKGNFPGRFSGRQFSNSRSEMNVSTLELGDSALYLCASSLVGQGIPGELFFGEGSRLTVL.

V usage is TRBV7-8 and J usage is TRBJ1-4, with D hard to call. The germline V and J ends were trimmed by 1 base and 8 bases, with 14 bases remaining between them. The CDR3 has 15 amino acids. Germline assignment: CDR1 SGHVS and CDR2 FQNEAQ. CDR3 nucleotide sequence: TGTGCCAGCAGCTTAGGTCCGGGTTTAGGAGAAAAACTGTTTTTT. Protein sequence: CASSLGPGLGEKLFF.

The V gene is TRBV6-5, the J gene TRBJ2-1; 7 bases are shared with TRBD1. The junction had 5 bases not matched to a gene; V was cut back by 0 bases and J by 3 bases. The CDR3 consists of 16 residues. Germline assignment: CDR1 MNHEY and CDR2 SVGAGI. CDR3 sequence reads: CASSYSQGVGYNEQFF. The CDR3 nucleotides read TGTGCCAGCAGTTACTCCCAGGGGGTAGGCTACAATGAGCAGTTCTTC.

The chain joins TRBV2 to TRBJ1-5; D uncertain. Germline CDR1 reads SNHLY; CDR2 reads FYNNEI. This CDR3 region has 15 residues. With 8 bases removed from V and 0 bases from J, the gap between germline ends came to 14 bases. Here the CDR3 reads CASSSSLGSNQPQHF. The CDR3, as DNA: TGTGCCAGCTCCTCGTCCCTAGGTAGCAATCAGCCCCAGCATTTT.

The J gene is TRBJ2-7, the V gene TRBV18; TRBD2 aligns across 9 bases. The V segment lost 4 bases and the J segment 0 bases; nucleotides outside the gene matches: 7. The CDR3 extends over 16 amino acids. CDR1 is KGHSH and CDR2 is LQKENI in the germline V gene. Here the CDR3 reads CASSLQGAGGSYEQYF. CDR3 bases: TGTGCCAGCTCACTACAGGGAGCGGGAGGCTCCTACGAGCAGTACTTC.

CDR3 amino acids: CASSLSLARRDSPLHF. DNA for the CDR3: TGTGCCAGCAGCTTGAGCCTTGCCAGGAGGGATTCACCCCTCCACTTT. This chain uses TRBV5-4 with TRBJ1-6; D not certain. The germline V and J ends were trimmed by 1 base and 8 bases, with 16 bases remaining between them. This CDR3 has 16 residues. CDR1 SGHNT and CDR2 YYREEE come from the germline V gene (reference sequence).

V and J are TRBV7-9 and TRBJ2-3, with a possible D match to TRBD2 (6 bases). Trimming took off 2 bases at V and 3 bases at J, with 12 bases between the two ends. The CDR3 runs 15 residues. CDR1 is SEHNR and CDR2 is FQNEAQ in the germline V gene (reference sequence). Here the CDR3 reads CASSLIRGRTDTQYF. The DNA for the CDR3 is TGTGCCAGCAGCTTAATCCGGGGGAGGACAGATACGCAGTATTTT.

The genes are TRBV2 and TRBJ2-7; the D gene is possibly TRBD2 (5 bases). The germline gives CDR1 SNHLY, CDR2 FYNNEI. This CDR3 is built from 16 residues. The germline V and J ends were trimmed by 4 bases and 2 bases, with 18 bases remaining between them. As DNA, the CDR3 is TGTGCCAGCAGTGGCTCCCCACCCCACGGGGCCTACGAGCAGTACTTC. Translating gives CASSGSPPHGAYEQYF.

V usage is TRBV5-1 and J usage is TRBJ2-3; unclear D gene. V was pared by 4 bases and J by 0 bases, with 6 bases between. The CDR3 length is 13 residues. The germline CDR1 and CDR2 sequences are SGHRS and YFSETQ. The CDR3 DNA reads as TGCGCCAGCAGCGAGGCTAGCACAGATACGCAGTATTTT. Encoded protein: CASSEASTDTQYF. The full variable domain, its missing parts supplied by reference TRBV5-1 and TRBJ2-3, is KAGVTQTPRYLIKTRGQQVTLSCSPISGHRSVSWYQQTPGQGLQFLFEYFSETQRNKGNFPGRFSGRQFSNSRSEMNVSTLELGDSALYLCASSEASTDTQYFGPGTRLTVL.

This chain joins TRBV4-1 and TRBJ2-3; 10 nucleotides match TRBD1. Germline loops: CDR1 MGHRA, CDR2 YSYEKL. The CDR3 covers 16 residues. The V gene end was trimmed by 1 base and the J gene end by 1 base; junction bases not matched to a gene: 2. The CDR3 loop reads CASSQVGTGGTDTQYF. CDR3 nucleotides: TGCGCCAGCAGCCAAGTAGGGACAGGGGGCACAGATACGCAGTATTTT.

The V gene is TRBV18, the J gene TRBJ1-2; 7 bases are shared with TRBD1. Germline values: CDR1 KGHSH, CDR2 LQKENI. The CDR3 contains 14 residues. V was pared by 3 bases and J by 4 bases, with 5 bases of the junction left unmatched. CDR3 protein: CASSPQGGAYGYTF. CDR3 nucleotide sequence: TGTGCCAGCTCACCCCAGGGGGGTGCCTATGGCTACACCTTC. Full variable domain (remainder filled in from reference TRBV18 and TRBJ1-2): NAGVMQNPRHLVRRRGQEARLRCSPMKGHSHVYWYRQLPEEGLKFMVYLQKENIIDESGMPKERFSAEFPKEGPSILRIQQVVRGDSAAYFCASSPQGGAYGYTFGSGTRLTVV.